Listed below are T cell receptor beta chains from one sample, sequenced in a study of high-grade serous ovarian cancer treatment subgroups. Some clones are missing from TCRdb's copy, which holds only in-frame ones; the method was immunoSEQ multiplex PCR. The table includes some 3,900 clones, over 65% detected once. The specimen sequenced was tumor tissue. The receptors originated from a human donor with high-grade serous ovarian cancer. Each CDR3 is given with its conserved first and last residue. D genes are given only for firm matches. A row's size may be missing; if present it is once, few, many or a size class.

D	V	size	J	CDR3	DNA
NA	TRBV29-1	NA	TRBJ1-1	CSAPGGGTEAFF	TGCAGCGCGCCTGGGGGAGGCACTGAAGCTTTCTTT
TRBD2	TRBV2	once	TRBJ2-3	CASSWTSGGAEASTDTQYF	TGTGCCAGCAGTTGGACTAGCGGGGGGGCAGAAGCTAGCACAGATACGCAGTATTTT
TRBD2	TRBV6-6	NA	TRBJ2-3	CASGTGGSTDTQYF	TGTGCCAGCGGAACGGGGGGGAGCACAGATACGCAGTATTTT
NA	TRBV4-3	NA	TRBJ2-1	CASSQEGYNEQFF	TGCGCCAGCAGCCAAGAGGGCTACAATGAGCAGTTCTTC
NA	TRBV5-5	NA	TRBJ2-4	CASSLAGRNIQYF	TGTGCCAGCAGCTTGGCCGGCAGAAACATTCAGTACTTC
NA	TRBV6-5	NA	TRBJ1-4	CASRPGGPNEKLFF	TGTGCCAGCAGACCAGGCGGCCCTAATGAAAAACTGTTTTTT
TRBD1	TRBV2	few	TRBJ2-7	CASSEDRVYEQYF	TGTGCCAGCAGTGAGGACAGGGTCTACGAGCAGTACTTC
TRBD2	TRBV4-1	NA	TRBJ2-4	CASSQFSGLAGVENIQYF	TGCGCCAGCAGCCAATTCTCCGGACTAGCGGGGGTGGAAAACATTCAGTACTTC
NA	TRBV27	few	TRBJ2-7	CASSPRDLKVDEQYF	TGTGCCAGCAGTCCCCGGGATCTTAAGGTGGACGAGCAGTACTTC
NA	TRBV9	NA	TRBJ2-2	CASSPQGNGELFF	TGTGCCAGCAGCCCACAGGGAAACGGGGAGCTGTTTTTT
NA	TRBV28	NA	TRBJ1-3	CASSLRPYGNTIYF	TGTGCCAGCAGTTTACGGCCGTACGGAAACACCATATATTTT
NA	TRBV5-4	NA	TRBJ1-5	CASSPGLRDQPQHF	TGTGCCAGCAGCCCAGGGTTGAGGGATCAGCCCCAGCATTTT
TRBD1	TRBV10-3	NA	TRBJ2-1	CATGTGNNEQFF	TGTGCCACCGGGACAGGTAACAATGAGCAGTTCTTC
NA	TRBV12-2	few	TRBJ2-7	CASLGPYEQYF	TGTGCAAGTCTCGGACCATACGAGCAGTACTTC
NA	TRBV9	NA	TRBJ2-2	CASSGGDLRTGELFF	TGTGCCAGCAGCGGGGGGGACCTGAGAACCGGGGAGCTGTTTTTT
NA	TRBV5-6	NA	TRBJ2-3	CASSPLITNTQYF	TGTGCCAGCAGCCCCCTTATTACGAATACGCAGTATTTT
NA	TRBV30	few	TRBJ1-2	CAWSITNYGYTF	TGTGCCTGGAGTATTACTAACTATGGCTACACCTTC
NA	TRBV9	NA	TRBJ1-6	CASSSLGGGSPLHF	TGTGCCAGCAGCTCCTTGGGGGGGGGTTCACCCCTCCACTTT
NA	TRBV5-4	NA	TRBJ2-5	CASSLTDKETQYF	TGTGCCAGCAGCTTGACAGACAAAGAGACCCAGTACTTC
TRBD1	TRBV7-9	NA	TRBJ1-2	CASSSWDRLAGYTF	TGTGCCAGCAGCTCTTGGGACAGGTTGGCGGGCTACACCTTC
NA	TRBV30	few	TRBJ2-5	CAWSGLGARETQYF	TGTGCCTGGAGTGGCTTGGGGGCCAGGGAGACCCAGTACTTC
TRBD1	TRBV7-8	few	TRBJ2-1	CASSFGTGDEQFF	TGTGCCAGCAGCTTCGGGACAGGGGATGAGCAGTTCTTC
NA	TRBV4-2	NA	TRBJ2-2	CASSQHTGRDTGELFF	TGTGCCAGCAGCCAACACACCGGGAGAGACACCGGGGAGCTGTTTTTT
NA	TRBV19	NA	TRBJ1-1	CASSIFLAAGQNTEAFF	TGTGCCAGTAGTATCTTTTTGGCGGCAGGCCAGAACACTGAAGCTTTCTTT
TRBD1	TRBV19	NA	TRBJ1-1	CASSILRQGWATEAFF	TGTGCCAGTAGTATTCTCAGACAGGGGTGGGCCACTGAAGCTTTCTTT
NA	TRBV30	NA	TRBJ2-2	CAWRDGLRDTGELFF	TGTGCCTGGAGGGACGGCCTGAGGGACACCGGGGAGCTGTTTTTT
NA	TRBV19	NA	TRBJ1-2	CASQTSGVYGYTF	TGTGCCAGTCAGACCTCGGGAGTTTATGGCTACACCTTC
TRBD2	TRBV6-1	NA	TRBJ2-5	CASSASGGWETQYF	TGTGCCAGCAGCGCTAGCGGGGGATGGGAGACCCAGTACTTC
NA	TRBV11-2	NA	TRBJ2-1	CASSLDLRRAQFF	TGTGCCAGCAGCTTAGATCTGAGGCGGGCCCAGTTCTTC
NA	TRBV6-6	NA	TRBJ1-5	CASSYERQPQHF	TGTGCCAGCAGTTACGAGAGACAGCCCCAGCATTTT
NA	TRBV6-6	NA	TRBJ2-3	CASSYPNGQYF	TGTGCCAGCAGTTACCCGAACGGACAGTATTTT
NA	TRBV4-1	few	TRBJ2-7	CASSQGMGYEQYF	TGCGCCAGCAGCCAAGGAATGGGCTACGAGCAGTACTTC
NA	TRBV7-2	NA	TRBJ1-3	CASSLMGIGSGNTIYF	TGTGCCAGCAGCTTAATGGGTATCGGCTCTGGAAACACCATATATTTT
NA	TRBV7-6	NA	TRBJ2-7	CASSPPPGTFRYYEQYF	TGTGCCAGCAGCCCCCCCCCAGGGACCTTCAGATACTACGAGCAGTACTTC
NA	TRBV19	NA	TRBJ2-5	CASSIRVAGREETQYF	TGTGCCAGTAGTATTAGGGTCGCGGGTCGAGAAGAGACCCAGTACTTC
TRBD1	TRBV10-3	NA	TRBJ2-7	CAISGGQPYEQYF	TGTGCCATCAGTGGGGGACAGCCTTACGAGCAGTACTTC
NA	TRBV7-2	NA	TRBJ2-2	CASSPGPTEANTGELFF	TGTGCCAGCAGTCCAGGTCCGACAGAGGCGAACACCGGGGAGCTGTTTTTT
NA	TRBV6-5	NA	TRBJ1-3	CASSYSSLISGNTIYF	TGTGCCAGCAGTTACTCGAGTCTGATCTCTGGAAACACCATATATTTT
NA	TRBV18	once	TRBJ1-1	CASSPPGAAEAFF	TGTGCCAGCTCACCACCAGGGGCGGCGGAAGCTTTCTTT
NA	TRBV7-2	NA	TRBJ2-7	CASRVPGKKPYEQYF	TGTGCCAGCAGAGTCCCGGGAAAGAAGCCCTACGAGCAGTACTTC
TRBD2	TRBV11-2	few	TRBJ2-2	CASSLGLAGISGELFF	TGTGCCAGCAGCTTAGGGCTAGCGGGGATTTCTGGGGAGCTGTTTTTT
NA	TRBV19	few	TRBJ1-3	CASSRGLLGNTIYF	TGTGCCAGTAGTCGGGGACTTTTGGGAAACACCATATATTTT
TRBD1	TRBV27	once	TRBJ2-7	CASSPRTGSEQYF	TGTGCCAGCAGTCCCCGGACAGGGTCCGAGCAGTACTTC
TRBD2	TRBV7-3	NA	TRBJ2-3	CASSLSAGGGSDTQYF	TGTGCCAGCAGCTTAAGTGCCGGGGGGGGTTCAGATACGCAGTATTTT
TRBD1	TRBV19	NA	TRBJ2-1	CASGQGDEQFF	TGTGCCAGTGGACAGGGGGATGAGCAGTTCTTC
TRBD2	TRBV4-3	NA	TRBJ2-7	CASSQDVGKRGGISEQYF	TGCGCCAGCAGCCAAGATGTGGGAAAGCGGGGGGGCATTAGCGAGCAGTACTTC
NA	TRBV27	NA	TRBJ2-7	CASRDREGAYEQYF	TGTGCCAGCAGGGACAGGGAGGGAGCCTACGAGCAGTACTTC
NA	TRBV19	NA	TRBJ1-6	CASSNRGGSYNSPLHF	TGTGCCAGTAGTAATCGAGGGGGCTCCTATAATTCACCCCTCCACTTT
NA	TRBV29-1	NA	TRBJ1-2	CSVEVQGVIDYGYTF	TGCAGCGTTGAAGTTCAAGGGGTAATTGACTATGGCTACACCTTC
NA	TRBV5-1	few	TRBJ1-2	CASSLGTPGAGYTF	TGCGCCAGCAGCTTAGGGACCCCAGGGGCCGGCTACACCTTC
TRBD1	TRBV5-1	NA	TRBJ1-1	CASSWDRGGGTEAFF	TGCGCCAGCAGCTGGGACAGGGGAGGAGGCACTGAAGCTTTCTTT
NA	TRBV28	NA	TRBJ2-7	CASSLEARGYEQYF	TGTGCCAGCAGTTTAGAGGCCAGGGGTTACGAGCAGTACTTC
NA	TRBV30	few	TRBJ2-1	CAWSVGQGANNEQFF	TGTGCCTGGAGTGTAGGGCAGGGCGCAAACAATGAGCAGTTCTTC